The present T cell receptor (beta chain) was sequenced within a study of cytomegalovirus exposure and HLA in healthy donors. Sequenced by immunoSEQ multiplex PCR; TCRdb stores in-frame clones only, minus some. The data show 140,000 to 150,000 clones, roughly 93% seen once. Broader study findings: The tendency of first-cohort TCR clusters to co-occur in the 100 to 150 validation repertoires was identified by a subsequent analysis.

The V gene lost 3 bases and the J gene lost 0 bases, with 15 bases spanning the gap. The CDR3 consists of 17 residues. Points on this clone: Its antigen is still unknown.

The sequencing sample was made of PBMCs. The receptor comes from a man aged 18 to 35 in good health and CMV-seropositive. The genes are TRBV23-1 and TRBJ1-5; D remains ambiguous. TRBV23-1 is treated as an ORF (open reading frame) with a function not yet certain. DNA for the CDR3: TGCGCCAGCAGTCACCGGGTCACGGCGCATAGCAATCAGCCCCAGCATTTT. It is translated as CASSHRVTAHSNQPQHF.